The 10 T cell receptor beta chains in this list originate from one sample, sequenced in a study of blood T cell repertoires in COVID-19. TCRdb's table, derived via immunoSEQ multiplex PCR, lists solely in-frame clones and lacks some. The data show about 320,000 clones, around 85% seen once. The sequencing sample was made of peripheral blood. The receptors here all came from a human donor in a cohort sampled during active COVID-19.

This clone has only a few counts. This chain links TRBV11-2 with TRBJ2-7; no clear D. From germline, CDR1 is SGHAT and CDR2 FQNNGV. V was clipped by 3 bases and J by 5 bases, with 5 bases between them. This CDR3 is 11 amino acids long. The CDR3: CASSFRNEQYF. The CDR3 DNA reads TGTGCCAGCAGCTTTAGAAACGAGCAGTACTTC.

V and J are TRBV4-1 and TRBJ1-1, with D hard to call. From germline, CDR1 is MGHRA and CDR2 YSYEKL. The CDR3 extends over 13 amino acids. With 5 bases removed from V and 6 bases from J, the gap between germline ends came to 13 bases. CDR3 sequence reads: CASSSTLWAEAFF. CDR3 DNA sequence: TGCGCCAGCAGCTCGACACTTTGGGCTGAAGCTTTCTTT.

This chain joins TRBV11-3 and TRBJ2-1; TRBD1 might be the D (6 bases). CDR1 SGHNT and CDR2 YENEEA come from the germline V gene. V dropped 3 bases and J dropped 9 bases, with 15 bases sitting between them. The CDR3 runs to 14 residues. CDR3 in amino acids: CASSFGDRSAEQFF. The CDR3 bases are TGTGCCAGCAGCTTCGGTGACAGGTCAGCTGAGCAGTTCTTC.

V usage is TRBV27 and J usage is TRBJ1-1; perhaps TRBD1 as D (5 bases). The CDR3 covers 15 residues. Germline CDR1 reads MNHEY; CDR2 reads SMNVEV (reference sequence). V lost 5 bases and J 3 bases, leaving 16 bases between the germline ends. The CDR3 nucleotides are TGTGCCAGCAGTCCCAGGTTTGGGGGGGACACTGAAGCTTTCTTT. Translated, it gives CASSPRFGGDTEAFF.

The CDR3: CASSLRQLNQPQHF. The DNA of the CDR3 is TGTGCCAGCAGCCTACGACAGCTCAATCAGCCCCAGCATTTT. The chain combines TRBV2 with TRBJ1-5; D possibly corresponds to TRBD1 (5 bases). CDR1 SNHLY and CDR2 FYNNEI come from the germline V gene. CDR3 length equals 14 residues. V lost 6 bases and J 3 bases, leaving 12 bases between the germline ends.

The rearrangement uses TRBV30 and TRBJ2-7, with D possibly being TRBD2 (5 bases). The CDR3 sequence is 14 residues long. Germline V CDR1 and CDR2: GTSNPN, SVGIG (reference sequence). V was cut by 2 bases and J by 5 bases, with 16 bases left in between. CDR3 protein: CAWSPGLLGHEQYF. CDR3 bases: TGTGCCTGGAGTCCTGGACTCCTGGGCCACGAGCAGTACTTC.

The chain has TRBV2 and TRBJ1-4; 7 nucleotides align to TRBD1. This CDR3 is built from 13 residues. J was trimmed by 5 bases and V by 11 bases; bases with no gene match: 8. Germline V CDR1 and CDR2: SNHLY, FYNNEI. The CDR3 region is CARKGAPNEKLFF. For the CDR3, the DNA is TGTGCCCGAAAGGGGGCCCCAAATGAAAAACTGTTTTTT.

The chain joins TRBV10-3 to TRBJ1-2; tentative D call: TRBD1 (5 bases). The CDR3 is 15 residues long. V was clipped by 6 bases and J by 4 bases, with 18 bases between them. CDR1 and CDR2 (germline): ENHRY, SYGVKD. The CDR3 region is CAIRETTGTTYGYTF. Written as DNA, the CDR3 is TGTGCCATCAGAGAGACAACCGGGACTACCTATGGCTACACCTTC.

This clone was counted once. The genes are TRBV28 and TRBJ1-5, with TRBD1 identical over 10 bases. The germline CDR1 and CDR2 sequences are MDHEN and SYDVKM. CDR3 length: 19 amino acids. Losses at the gene ends were 3 bases for V and 0 bases for J; bases not matched to a gene: 11. CDR3 coding DNA: TGTGCCAGCAGTTTCCCCCGGGACAGGGGAGGAACTAGCAATCAGCCCCAGCATTTT. It specifies CASSFPRDRGGTSNQPQHF.

The chain couples TRBV6-5 to TRBJ1-1; D gene ambiguous. The CDR3 consists of 13 residues. Germline CDR1 MNHEY, CDR2 SVGAGI. Trimming shortened V by 8 bases and J by 5 bases, and 15 bases separated the two germline ends. In DNA form, the CDR3 reads TGTGCCAGCTATCGGGGTGGATCAACTGAAGCTTTCTTT. It encodes CASYRGGSTEAFF.